This T cell receptor (beta chain) originates from a study of blood T cell repertoires in COVID-19. Study-wide context: Acute-phase and convalescent COVID-19 samples originated in the United States, Italy and Spain. The analysed material was cDNA or gDNA that came from T cells, B-cell-depleted T cells, or PBMCs.

Per the study methods: The authors estimated nucleated cell counts from reference gene primer amplification. Assay: immunoSEQ multiplex PCR; the TCRdb copy retains only in-frame clones and omits some. V and J calls and clone size are copied from that table; D and trimming were computed from the DNA. The table includes 120,000 or so clones, approximately 70% detected once. The CDR3 is 14 residues long. CDR1 and CDR2 (germline): MDHEN, SYDVKM. V was clipped by 3 bases and J by 5 bases, with 13 bases between them. Sequenced input: peripheral blood. This TCR derives from a human donor with acute or convalescent COVID-19. The donor label of this sample is uncertain. The chain couples TRBV28 to TRBJ1-1; tentatively, D is TRBD1 (6 bases). CDR3 DNA sequence: TGTGCCAGCAGTTTTAACAGGGCAAGGACTGAAGCTTTCTTT. The encoded protein is CASSFNRARTEAFF.